This T cell receptor (beta chain) comes out of a study of OX40 agonist ivuxolimab in advanced cancers. Overall study context: Three patients, one with hepatocellular carcinoma and two with cutaneous melanoma, achieved partial responses. Study-level points and caveats: Normalized T-cell clonal expansion was also low in some nonresponders.

The J segment lost 7 bases and the V segment lost 6 bases, leaving 4 bases of the junction unmatched. The CDR3 is 13 residues long. Germline lookup yields CDR1 SNHLY and CDR2 FYNNEI. To note about this clone: Its antigen is still unknown.

Autoimmune disease history or systemic immunosuppression barred patients. The sampling schedule covered blood at baseline, cycle 4 day 1, and cycle 7 day 1. The protocol was immunoSEQ multiplex PCR, while the TCRdb copy is restricted to in-frame clones and leaves out a portion. The sample lists about 52,000 clones; 65% to 85% were seen once. This sequence originates from an adult with an advanced solid tumor such as melanoma, head and neck, liver or kidney cancer. The sequenced sample was CD4+ or CD8+ T cells sorted from blood, obtained in a trial of the OX40 agonist ivuxolimab. The V gene is TRBV2, the J gene TRBJ2-1; 9 nucleotides line up with TRBD1. For the CDR3, the DNA is TGTGCCAGCAGGACACAGGGGGCTAATGAGCAGTTCTTC. It specifies CASRTQGANEQFF.